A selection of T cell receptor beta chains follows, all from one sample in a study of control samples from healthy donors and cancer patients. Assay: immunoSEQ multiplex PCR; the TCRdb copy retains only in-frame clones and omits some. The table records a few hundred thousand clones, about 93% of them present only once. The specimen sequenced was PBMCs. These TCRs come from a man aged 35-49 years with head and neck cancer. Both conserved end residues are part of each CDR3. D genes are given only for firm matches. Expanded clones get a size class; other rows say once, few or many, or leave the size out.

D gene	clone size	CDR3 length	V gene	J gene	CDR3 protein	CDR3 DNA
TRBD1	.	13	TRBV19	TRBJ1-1	CATSTTGDTEAFF	TGTGCCACTTCGACTACAGGGGACACTGAAGCTTTCTTT
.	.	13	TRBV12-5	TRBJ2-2	CASGLEGAGELFF	TGTGCTAGTGGTTTGGAGGGGGCCGGGGAGCTGTTTTTT
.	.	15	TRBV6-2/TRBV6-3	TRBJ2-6	CASSYGRAGANVLTF	TGTGCCAGCAGTTACGGTAGGGCTGGGGCCAACGTCCTGACTTTC
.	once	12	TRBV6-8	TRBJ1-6	CASSYPRPPLHF	TGTGCCAGCAGTTACCCCCGGCCGCCCCTCCACTTT
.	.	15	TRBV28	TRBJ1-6	CASSLPGADNSPLHF	TGTGCCAGCAGTTTACCAGGGGCCGATAATTCACCCCTCCACTTT
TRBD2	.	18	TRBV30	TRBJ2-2	CAWSVRASGRAGTGELFF	TGTGCCTGGAGTGTACGGGCTAGCGGGAGAGCGGGCACCGGGGAGCTGTTTTTT
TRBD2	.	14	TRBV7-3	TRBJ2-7	CATSPSGGSYEQYF	TGTGCCACCTCACCTAGCGGGGGGTCCTACGAGCAGTACTTC
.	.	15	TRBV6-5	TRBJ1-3	CASSQWGEAGNTIYF	TGTGCCAGCAGTCAATGGGGGGAGGCTGGAAACACCATATATTTT
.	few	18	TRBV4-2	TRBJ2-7	CASSQDPGGTQRPYEQYF	TGTGCCAGCAGCCAAGACCCAGGCGGGACACAAAGGCCCTACGAGCAGTACTTC
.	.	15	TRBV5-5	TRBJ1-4	CASSLLGDKNEKLFF	TGTGCCAGCAGCTTGTTGGGGGACAAGAATGAAAAACTGTTTTTT
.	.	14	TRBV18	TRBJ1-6	CASSPQGYNSPLHF	TGTGCCAGCTCACCACAGGGCTATAATTCACCCCTCCACTTT
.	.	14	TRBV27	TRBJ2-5	CASSLLGHGETQYF	TGTGCCAGCAGTTTATTGGGACATGGAGAGACCCAGTACTTC
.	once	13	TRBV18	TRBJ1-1	CASSPVSRTEAFF	TGTGCCAGCTCACCTGTCTCCAGAACTGAAGCTTTCTTT
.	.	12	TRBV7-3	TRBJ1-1	CASSEGNTEAFF	TGTGCCAGCAGCGAAGGGAACACTGAAGCTTTCTTT
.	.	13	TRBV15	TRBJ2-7	CATSRDSLGEQYF	TGTGCCACCAGCAGAGATAGTTTAGGCGAGCAGTACTTC